Listed below are T cell receptor beta chains from one sample, sequenced in a study of siplizumab effects on memory and regulatory T cells. Libraries were prepared by immunoSEQ multiplex PCR; TCRdb keeps only in-frame clonotypes and omits some of them. This table holds around 87,000 clones, 85% to 90% found once. Sequencing was carried out using CD4+ T cells sorted from blood. These receptors came from a human donor in good health. Each CDR3 is given with its conserved first and last residue. D genes are given only for firm matches. A clone size is listed for some rows: how often the clone was seen (once, few, many), or a class if it is expanded.

TRBV28	TRBD1	NA	TRBJ1-3	CASSSRDRGNTIYF	TGTGCCAGCAGTTCCCGGGACAGGGGAAACACCATATATTTT
TRBV7-2	NA	NA	TRBJ2-5	CASSLYETQYF	TGTGCCAGCAGCTTATACGAGACCCAGTACTTC
TRBV28	NA	NA	TRBJ1-2	CASSFQQNYGYTF	TGTGCCAGCAGTTTCCAACAGAACTATGGCTACACCTTC
TRBV10-3	NA	once	TRBJ2-7	CAISEGYEQYF	TGTGCCATCAGTGAGGGTTACGAGCAGTACTTC
TRBV11-2	NA	NA	TRBJ2-1	CASSLTAGPYNEQFF	TGTGCCAGCAGCTTAACGGCAGGGCCCTACAATGAGCAGTTCTTC
TRBV27	TRBD2	once	TRBJ2-7	CASGYGLSGSSYEQYF	TGTGCCAGCGGATACGGTCTTAGCGGGTCGTCCTACGAGCAGTACTTC
TRBV30	NA	NA	TRBJ2-7	CAWSVWRRTYEQYF	TGTGCCTGGAGTGTATGGAGGAGAACCTACGAGCAGTACTTC
TRBV7-3	TRBD1	NA	TRBJ2-5	CASSQNGQGAGTQYF	TGTGCCAGCAGCCAAAACGGACAGGGGGCCGGGACCCAGTACTTC
TRBV19	NA	NA	TRBJ2-3	CASSMASFTDTQYF	TGTGCCAGTAGTATGGCCTCATTCACAGATACGCAGTATTTT
TRBV19	NA	NA	TRBJ1-4	CASSERGGKLFF	TGTGCCAGTAGTGAGAGGGGGGGAAAACTGTTTTTT
TRBV14	NA	NA	TRBJ2-3	CASSLWGNSDTQYF	TGTGCCAGCAGCCTGTGGGGCAACTCAGATACGCAGTATTTT
TRBV7-9	TRBD2	NA	TRBJ2-3	CASRQTSGSPDTQYF	TGTGCCAGCAGACAAACTAGCGGGAGCCCAGATACGCAGTATTTT
TRBV5-4	NA	once	TRBJ2-7	CASSLGSSYEQYF	TGTGCCAGCAGCTTGGGAAGCTCCTACGAGCAGTACTTC
TRBV18	TRBD1	NA	TRBJ2-2	CASSTGTGERLFF	TGTGCCAGCTCAACCGGGACAGGGGAAAGGCTGTTTTTT
TRBV7-7	NA	NA	TRBJ2-5	CASSLAGTETQYF	TGTGCTAGCAGCTTAGCAGGCACAGAGACCCAGTACTTC
TRBV6-5	TRBD2	NA	TRBJ2-7	CASRLAGRNEQYF	TGTGCCAGCAGGCTAGCGGGACGGAACGAGCAGTACTTC
TRBV7-8	NA	NA	TRBJ2-7	CASSLKRDISYEQYF	TGTGCCAGCAGCTTAAAGCGGGACATCTCCTACGAGCAGTACTTC
TRBV5-6	NA	once	TRBJ2-7	CASSLFERAYEQYF	TGTGCCAGCAGCTTGTTTGAAAGGGCCTACGAGCAGTACTTC
TRBV5-1	TRBD1	NA	TRBJ2-2	CASRRGHTGELFF	TGCGCCAGCAGAAGGGGGCACACCGGGGAGCTGTTTTTT
TRBV28	NA	NA	TRBJ1-1	CASSLSNTEAFF	TGTGCCAGCAGTTTATCGAACACTGAAGCTTTCTTT
TRBV5-1	TRBD1	NA	TRBJ1-1	CASSLGTGHTEAFF	TGCGCCAGCAGCCTTGGGACAGGACACACTGAAGCTTTCTTT
TRBV7-3	TRBD2	NA	TRBJ2-1	CASSLGWTSAYNEQFF	TGTGCCAGCAGCTTGGGTTGGACTAGTGCCTACAATGAGCAGTTCTTC
TRBV18	TRBD2	NA	TRBJ2-5	CASSPRRLAGAQETQYF	TGTGCCAGCTCACCACGGCGTCTAGCGGGCGCCCAAGAGACCCAGTACTTC
TRBV5-1	TRBD1	NA	TRBJ1-2	CASSRGTGDYGYTF	TGCGCCAGCAGCAGGGGGACAGGAGACTATGGCTACACCTTC
TRBV29-1	TRBD2	NA	TRBJ2-3	CSVFIAGASTDTQYF	TGCAGCGTTTTTATAGCGGGAGCTAGCACAGATACGCAGTATTTT